This T cell receptor (beta chain) stems from a study of vaccination and CD4 T cells after COVID-19. The CDR3 is made up of 17 amino acids. The trim removed 9 bases at V and 4 bases at J, leaving 9 bases unmatched. The germline gives CDR1 LNHDA, CDR2 SQIVND (reference sequence). Researchers used the Oncomine TCR Beta short-read assay to sequence DNA from cultured CD4+ T cells. Investigators isolated genomic DNA from cultured CD4+ T cells. TCRdb reanalysed the PCR reads using MiXCR and keeps one entry per CDR3 protein. There are over 10,000 distinct CDR3 sequences in the sample; around two fifths occur only once, and more than 15% lies in the top ten. The treatment is: roughly nine-day PBMC culture with coronavirus spike peptide pools or control peptides (ViraFEST assay). Under the ViraFEST approach, antigen-specific T cells were expanded with peptide pools and TCRs subsequently sequenced. A word on this clonotype: What it binds is unknown.

The genes are TRBV19 and TRBJ2-2; 15 bases align to TRBD2. The clonotype originates from a human donor with COVID-19. Sequenced: cultured CD4+ T cells from blood. In DNA, the CDR3 is TGTGCCAGCTGTGGACTAGCGGGGGGGCCGAGCACCGGGGAGCTGTTTTTT. Translating it yields CASCGLAGGPSTGELFF. Variable domain in full (rest from reference TRBV19 and TRBJ2-2): DGGITQSPKYLFRKEGQNVTLSCEQNLNHDAMYWYRQDPGQGLRLIYYSQIVNDFQKGDIAEGYSVSREKKESFPLTVTSAQKNPTAFYLCASCGLAGGPSTGELFFGEGSRLTVL.